This record covers a single T cell receptor (beta chain). How the authors handled the data: Reference gene primer amplification gave estimated nucleated cell counts. TCRdb keeps only in-frame clones here, not all; method: immunoSEQ multiplex PCR. D and trimming were read from the DNA, whereas the V and J calls and clone size are those reported in that table. The sample holds around 220,000 clones; about 90% are singletons and the top ten take more than 1.4%. This entry is derived from a study of blood T cell repertoires in COVID-19. The overall study: The samples span acute and convalescent COVID-19 from the United States, Italy and Spain. T cells, B-cell-depleted T cells, or PBMCs provided the cDNA or gDNA that served as material.

The V gene's germline CDR1 is SGHRS and CDR2 YFSETQ. The CDR3 sequence is 14 residues long. V lost 4 bases and J lost 3, with 12 bases in between. This clonotype originated in a man between 18 and 29 years old with active or convalescent COVID-19. The sequenced sample was peripheral blood. V gene TRBV5-1 combines with J gene TRBJ2-3; a possible D gene is TRBD1 (6 bases). The DNA of the CDR3 is TGCGCCAGCAGCCCTCGAGGGGGTACAGATACGCAGTATTTT. This codes for CASSPRGGTDTQYF. The full variable domain, rest sourced from reference TRBV5-1 and TRBJ2-3, is KAGVTQTPRYLIKTRGQQVTLSCSPISGHRSVSWYQQTPGQGLQFLFEYFSETQRNKGNFPGRFSGRQFSNSRSEMNVSTLELGDSALYLCASSPRGGTDTQYFGPGTRLTVL.